The 23 T cell receptor beta chains below all came from one sample that was sequenced in a study of PD-1 blockade in classical Hodgkin lymphoma. Sequencing used immunoSEQ multiplex PCR; TCRdb keeps in-frame clones, though not all of them. Seen here are 7,000 or so clones, 60% to 85% observed once, and the top ten hold roughly 7.4%. Time point here: newly diagnosed, previously untreated cHL patient sample. Sequenced: peripheral blood mononuclear cells (PBMCs). The receptors here all came from a human donor with classical Hodgkin lymphoma.

The sample holds one count of this clone. V usage is TRBV6-5 and J usage is TRBJ1-2; D is uncertain. With 7 bases removed from V and 1 base from J, the gap between germline ends came to 13 bases. Germline assignment: CDR1 MNHEY and CDR2 SVGAGI. CDR3 size: 14 residues. Written as DNA, the CDR3 is TGTGCCAGCAAAAAGGCGGGATTTAACTATGGCTACACCTTC. As protein: CASKKAGFNYGYTF.

The rearrangement links TRBV11-2 to TRBJ1-1; D ambiguous. The CDR3 contains 12 residues. Germline V gene data show CDR1 as SGHAT and CDR2 as FQNNGV. The germline V and J ends were trimmed by 9 bases and 2 bases, with 10 bases remaining between them. CDR3 amino acids: CASSRGNTEAFF. CDR3 nucleotide sequence: TGTGCCAGTTCCCGGGGAAACACTGAAGCTTTCTTT.

The chain combines TRBV29-1 with TRBJ2-4; the D call may be TRBD1 or TRBD2 (5 bases each). V lost 3 bases, J lost 5 bases, and 11 bases lay in between. Germline V gene lookup returns CDR1 SQVTM and CDR2 ANQGSEA. CDR3 length: 13 residues. The CDR3 DNA is TGCAGCGTTGATCCGAGGGGAGAAAACATTCAGTACTTC. It specifies CSVDPRGENIQYF. The whole variable domain, remainder taken from reference TRBV29-1 and TRBJ2-4, is SAVISQKPSRDICQRGTSLTIQCQVDSQVTMMFWYRQQPGQSLTLIATANQGSEATYESGFVIDKFPISRPNLTFSTLTVSNMSPEDSSIYLCSVDPRGENIQYFGAGTRLSVL.

The V gene is TRBV2, the J gene TRBJ2-2; 12 bases map to TRBD2. The germline V gene has CDR1 SNHLY and CDR2 FYNNEI. The junction had 6 bases not matched to a gene; V was cut back by 4 bases and J by 9 bases. This CDR3 is built from 15 residues. Here the CDR3 DNA reads TGTGCCAGCAGTGGGACTAGCGGGACCCAGAGGGAGCTGTTTTTT. Translation: CASSGTSGTQRELFF.

The J gene is TRBJ1-4, the V gene TRBV2; D unclear. Per germline, CDR1 SNHLY and CDR2 FYNNEI. V lost 6 bases and J lost 0, with 11 bases in between. The CDR3 is 15 residues long. CDR3 DNA: TGTGCCAGCAGCCTTGAACAGACAACTAATGAAAAACTGTTTTTT. Protein sequence: CASSLEQTTNEKLFF.

V gene TRBV7-2 combines with J gene TRBJ2-1, with D unclear. This CDR3 is 13 amino acids long. The V gene's germline CDR1 is SGHTA and CDR2 FQGNSA. Trimming left V 11 bases short and J 2 bases short, with 13 bases between. CDR3 amino acids: CARGTGAYNEQFF. The CDR3 DNA reads TGTGCCCGCGGCACGGGTGCCTACAATGAGCAGTTCTTC.

The table lists this clone with a few counts. The J gene is TRBJ2-7, the V gene TRBV25-1; no firm D call. Germline loops: CDR1 MGHDK, CDR2 SYGVNS. This CDR3 has 14 amino acids. V lost 4 bases, J lost 3 bases, and 13 bases lay in between. The CDR3 here is CASSAPGPFYEQYF. The DNA for the CDR3 is TGTGCCAGCAGTGCCCCCGGCCCTTTCTACGAGCAGTACTTC.

V gene TRBV28 combines with J gene TRBJ2-2; D is uncertain. The CDR3 totals 14 residues. The germline V gene encodes CDR1 MDHEN and CDR2 SYDVKM. The V and J ends lost 2 bases and 6 bases respectively, with 10 bases between them. CDR3 sequence reads: CASSLEFPPGELFF. CDR3 nucleotide sequence: TGTGCCAGCAGTTTAGAGTTCCCCCCCGGGGAGCTGTTTTTT.

There are a few counts of this clone. The gene calls are TRBV5-6 and TRBJ2-4, with 9 nucleotides matching TRBD2. The CDR3 spans 14 residues. The junction had 4 bases not matched to a gene; V was cut back by 2 bases and J by 7 bases. The germline gives CDR1 SGHDT, CDR2 YYEEEE. The CDR3 DNA sequence: TGTGCCAGCAGCTTAGCGGGAGGAGGGAACATTCAGTACTTC. It translates to CASSLAGGGNIQYF.

As concerns this clone: Other DNA variants within this sample encode the same CDR3. The chain carries TRBV9 and TRBJ1-1; no definite D call. The germline V gene has CDR1 SGDLS and CDR2 YYNGEE. V was shortened by 0 bases and J by 1 base, with 4 bases between the two germline ends. There are 13 residues in the CDR3. CDR3 DNA sequence: TGTGCCAGCAGCGTAGAGAGGAACACTGAAGCTTTCTTT. Residues: CASSVERNTEAFF. Full variable domain (missing parts from reference TRBV9 and TRBJ1-1): DSGVTQTPKHLITATGQRVTLRCSPRSGDLSVYWYQQSLDQGLQFLIQYYNGEERAKGNILERFSAQQFPDLHSELNLSSLELGDSALYFCASSVERNTEAFFGQGTRLTVV.

The CDR3 nucleotides read TGTGCCAGCAGTGACTCTGCAGGGTCGGGGAATGGCTACACCTTC. The encoded protein is CASSDSAGSGNGYTF. V is TRBV6-4 and J is TRBJ1-2; possibly TRBD1 for D (5 bases). V dropped 0 bases and J dropped 6 bases, with 14 bases sitting between them. The CDR3 has 15 residues. Germline V gene data show CDR1 as MRHNA and CDR2 as SNTAGT.

The gene calls are TRBV6-1 and TRBJ2-5, with 8 bases matching TRBD1. V lost 2 bases and J lost 4; bases outside the gene matches: 12. The CDR3 contains 17 residues. Germline-derived CDR1 and CDR2 are MNHNS and SASEGT. The CDR3 here is CASSEIMQGARGETQYF. The CDR3 DNA sequence: TGTGCCAGCAGTGAAATCATGCAGGGGGCGCGGGGAGAGACCCAGTACTTC.

A few counts support this clone. This sequence joins TRBV11-2 and TRBJ2-1; D gene uncertain. CDR1 is SGHAT, CDR2 FQNNGV, per germline. The ends were cut back, 1 base at V and 6 bases at J, with 16 bases in the middle. The CDR3 loop spans 16 amino acids. CDR3 nucleotides: TGTGCCAGCAGCTTAGTCGGGCACCACCCCGCCAATGAGCAGTTCTTC. Protein: CASSLVGHHPANEQFF. Together with reference TRBV11-2 and TRBJ2-1, the CDR3 gives the full variable domain: EAGVAQSPRYKIIEKRQSVAFWCNPISGHATLYWYQQILGQGPKLLIQFQNNGVVDDSQLPKDRFSAERLKGVDSTLKIQPAKLEDSAVYLCASSLVGHHPANEQFFGPGTRLTVL.

V usage is TRBV18 and J usage is TRBJ2-1, with a possible D match to TRBD2 (5 bases). Trimming removed 1 base at V and 1 base at J, with 8 bases between. The CDR3 is 15 amino acids. Germline CDR1 is KGHSH and CDR2 is LQKENI. DNA of the CDR3: TGTGCCAGCTCACCACGTACGGGGTCCTACAATGAGCAGTTCTTC. Protein: CASSPRTGSYNEQFF. Full variable domain (remainder filled in from reference TRBV18 and TRBJ2-1): NAGVMQNPRHLVRRRGQEARLRCSPMKGHSHVYWYRQLPEEGLKFMVYLQKENIIDESGMPKERFSAEFPKEGPSILRIQQVVRGDSAAYFCASSPRTGSYNEQFFGPGTRLTVL.

The chain joins TRBV7-9 to TRBJ2-2; D gene uncertain. The germline gives CDR1 SEHNR, CDR2 FQNEAQ (reference sequence). The CDR3 has 12 residues. V was shortened by 8 bases and J by 4 bases, with 8 bases between the two germline ends. The CDR3 loop reads CASSSPTGELFF. CDR3 sequence (DNA): TGTGCCAGCTCATCTCCCACCGGGGAGCTGTTTTTT.

The rearrangement joins TRBV6-1 to TRBJ2-7; D is ambiguous. Trimming cost V 3 bases and J 0 bases, with 12 bases left between them. This CDR3 has 15 residues. The germline gives CDR1 MNHNS, CDR2 SASEGT. CDR3 coding DNA: TGTGCCAGCAGTGACCAGGCAGATAGCTCCTACGAGCAGTACTTC. It specifies CASSDQADSSYEQYF.

The chain joins TRBV7-9 to TRBJ2-5, with D perhaps TRBD2 (5 bases). From germline, CDR1 is SEHNR and CDR2 FQNEAQ (reference sequence). V lost 4 bases to trimming and J lost 4 bases, with 13 bases between them. The CDR3 sequence is 14 residues long. The CDR3 region is CASSSLAVGETQYF. The CDR3 bases are TGTGCCAGCAGCTCGCTAGCCGTGGGAGAGACCCAGTACTTC.

The chain combines TRBV6-5 with TRBJ2-1; TRBD2 agrees at 7 bases. Germline loops: CDR1 MNHEY, CDR2 SVGAGI. The CDR3 runs 16 residues. Unmatched junction bases numbered 7, after V lost 4 bases and J lost 1 base. The CDR3 sequence is CASSFKRGRSYNEQFF. DNA for the CDR3: TGTGCCAGCAGTTTCAAGCGGGGTCGATCCTACAATGAGCAGTTCTTC.

The rearrangement joins TRBV5-4 to TRBJ1-5; D perhaps matches TRBD1 (5 bases). The CDR3 extends over 16 amino acids. The V gene's germline CDR1 is SGHNT and CDR2 YYREEE (reference sequence). V lost 4 bases, J lost 3 bases, and 17 bases lay in between. The CDR3 region has the DNA TGTGCCAGCAGCCCGGCTCCGGGACGGGACAATCAGCCCCAGCATTTT. Its translation: CASSPAPGRDNQPQHF.

The chain uses TRBV29-1 and TRBJ2-7; 10 positions agree with TRBD2. After removal of 6 bases from V and 3 bases from J, the junction contained 2 bases not matched to a gene. The CDR3 is 12 residues long. The germline V gene encodes CDR1 SQVTM and CDR2 ANQGSEA. The CDR3 here is CSVLAGNYEQYF. DNA of the CDR3: TGCAGCGTACTAGCGGGGAACTACGAGCAGTACTTC.

The genes are TRBV18 and TRBJ2-1; possible D gene TRBD2, 5 bases. V lost 3 bases and J 3 bases, leaving 6 bases between the germline ends. In germline, CDR1 is KGHSH, CDR2 LQKENI. This CDR3 contains 13 residues. The CDR3: CASSPDFYNEQFF. The CDR3 DNA reads as TGTGCCAGCTCACCGGACTTCTACAATGAGCAGTTCTTC.

Only a few counts were recorded for this clone. The chain is built from TRBV6-1 and TRBJ1-1; D may be TRBD1 (6 bases). CDR1 is MNHNS and CDR2 is SASEGT in the germline V gene. CDR3 length: 17 residues. Trimming pared 5 bases from V and 4 bases from J, leaving 23 bases between. The CDR3 nucleotides read TGTGCCAGCAGTCAAGTGACAGGTTTGGGGGGGAGCACTGAAGCTTTCTTT. Its translation is CASSQVTGLGGSTEAFF.

CDR3 in amino acids: CASSVTRNYGYTF. CDR3 coding DNA: TGTGCCAGCAGTGTGACACGTAACTATGGCTACACCTTC. The chain carries TRBV2 and TRBJ1-2; D is unresolved. V was shortened by 4 bases and J by 1 base, with 7 bases between the two germline ends. The CDR3 is 13 residues long. The germline gives CDR1 SNHLY, CDR2 FYNNEI.